One sample yielded the 10 T cell receptor beta chains listed below, sequenced in a study of long-term antiretroviral therapy in people with HIV. At the survey level, the v3.0 immunoSEQ assay was run. Method: immunoSEQ multiplex PCR; TCRdb's copy keeps in-frame clones and lacks some. The sample has around 22,000 clones; approximately 88% are singletons. The sample was unsorted PBMCs, taken about 4.3 years after starting antiretroviral therapy. The receptors originated from a man aged 30 to 45 with HIV.

This clone is a singleton in its sample. This chain joins TRBV27 and TRBJ1-2; a weak D match, TRBD1 (5 bases). Germline V gene lookup returns CDR1 MNHEY and CDR2 SMNVEV (reference sequence). There are 16 residues in the CDR3. The V end was cut by 6 bases, the J end by 3 bases, with 20 bases between. CDR3 DNA sequence: TGTGCCAGCAGGCGTACCGGGACGCCCGTTGACTATGGCTACACCTTC. This gives the protein CASRRTGTPVDYGYTF.

This clone was recorded once. CDR3: CAAPLGTGGDEQYF. The CDR3 region has the DNA TGCGCCGCCCCCCTAGGGACAGGGGGCGACGAGCAGTACTTC. This rearrangement joins TRBV10-1 to TRBJ2-7, with 12 bases aligning to TRBD1. The CDR3 is 14 amino acids. The germline gives CDR1 WNHNN, CDR2 SYGVQD (reference sequence). J lost 5 bases, V lost 11 bases, and 10 bases had no gene match.

The V and J genes are TRBV19 and TRBJ1-1, with 8 bases aligning to TRBD1. Germline values: CDR1 LNHDA, CDR2 SQIVND (reference sequence). The CDR3 has 15 amino acids. The V segment lost 4 bases and the J segment 5 bases; nucleotides outside the gene matches: 9. This chain's CDR3 is CASSTQKTGVTEAFF. The CDR3 DNA is TGTGCCAGTAGTACGCAAAAGACAGGGGTTACTGAAGCTTTCTTT.

This clone has just a few counts. The rearrangement links TRBV25-1 to TRBJ2-4; D is unresolved. CDR3 length: 13 residues. The germline V gene has CDR1 MGHDK and CDR2 SYGVNS. V lost 4 bases, J lost 0 bases, and 4 bases lay in between. The CDR3 DNA reads as TGTGCCAGCAGTGGGGTAGCCAAAAACATTCAGTACTTC. Its translation is CASSGVAKNIQYF.

The chain couples TRBV5-4 to TRBJ2-7, with D uncertain. Germline V gene sequence: CDR1 SGHNT, CDR2 YYREEE (reference sequence). Trimming left V 2 bases short and J 2 bases short, with 14 bases between. CDR3 size: 15 residues. Here the CDR3 DNA reads TGTGCCAGCAGCTTTGGGCTCCCCAATACCTACGAGCAGTACTTC. The encoded protein is CASSFGLPNTYEQYF.

This sequence joins TRBV30 and TRBJ2-3; D gene ambiguous. The CDR3 spans 14 residues. In germline, CDR1 is GTSNPN, CDR2 SVGIG (reference sequence). V gave up 1 base and J gave up 4 bases, with 12 bases separating them. CDR3 amino acids: CAWSGYNQADTQYF. The CDR3 nucleotides are TGTGCCTGGAGTGGGTATAACCAGGCAGATACGCAGTATTTT.

The genes are TRBV30 and TRBJ2-5, with 11 bases matching TRBD2. The V gene's germline CDR1 is GTSNPN and CDR2 SVGIG (reference sequence). Trimming took 2 bases from V and 5 from J; bases not matched to a gene: 13. The CDR3 totals 17 residues. CDR3 in DNA: TGTGCCTGGAGTCAACCCAAAAGACTAGCGGGAAGGGAGACCCAGTACTTC. Residues: CAWSQPKRLAGRETQYF.

V and J are TRBV5-5 and TRBJ1-2, with 10 bases fitting TRBD1. The V and J ends lost 0 bases and 4 bases, in that order; junction bases with no gene match: 3. The CDR3 is 15 amino acids. Germline CDR1 reads SGHKS; CDR2 reads YYEKEE (reference sequence). CDR3 residues: CASSLVGQGIYGYTF. The CDR3 DNA is TGTGCCAGCAGCTTGGTGGGACAGGGGATCTATGGCTACACCTTC.

The chain uses TRBV27 and TRBJ2-1; TRBD2 matches 11 bases. The V gene end was trimmed by 0 bases and the J gene end by 9 bases; junction bases not matched to a gene: 10. The CDR3 spans 17 residues. The germline gives CDR1 MNHEY, CDR2 SMNVEV (reference sequence). As DNA, the CDR3 is TGTGCCAGCAGTTTATCTAGCGGGAGGGCCGTAGGAGGTGAGCAGTTCTTC. This translates into CASSLSSGRAVGGEQFF.

The sample holds one count of this clone. The chain joins TRBV28 to TRBJ2-7; TRBD2 might be the D (5 bases). Trimming cost V 0 bases and J 0 bases, with 9 bases left between them. Germline V gene lookup returns CDR1 MDHEN and CDR2 SYDVKM. The CDR3 sequence is 15 residues long. The CDR3 sequence is CASSLWSGSSYEQYF. The CDR3 bases are TGTGCCAGCAGTTTATGGAGCGGTAGCTCCTACGAGCAGTACTTC.